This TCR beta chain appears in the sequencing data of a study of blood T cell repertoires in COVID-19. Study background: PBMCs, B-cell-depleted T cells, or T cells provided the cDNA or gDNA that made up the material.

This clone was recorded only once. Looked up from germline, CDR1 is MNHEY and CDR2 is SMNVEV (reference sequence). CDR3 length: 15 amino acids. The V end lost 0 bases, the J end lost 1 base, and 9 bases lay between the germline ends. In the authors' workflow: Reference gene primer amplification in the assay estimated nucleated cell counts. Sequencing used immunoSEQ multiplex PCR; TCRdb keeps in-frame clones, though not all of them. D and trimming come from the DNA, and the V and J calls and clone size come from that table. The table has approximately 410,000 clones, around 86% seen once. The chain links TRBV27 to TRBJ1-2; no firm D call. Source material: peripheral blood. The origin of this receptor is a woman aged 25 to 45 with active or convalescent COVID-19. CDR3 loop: CASSLSSSLNYGYTF. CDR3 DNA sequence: TGTGCCAGCAGTTTATCATCCAGTCTTAACTATGGCTACACCTTC.